This TCR beta chain derives from a study of blood T cell repertoires in COVID-19. This clone was detected only a few times. This CDR3 has 16 amino acids. Looked up from germline, CDR1 is SGHTA and CDR2 is FQGNSA. J was trimmed by 2 bases and V by 0 bases; bases with no gene match: 2. The data were produced by immunoSEQ multiplex PCR, yet TCRdb's version contains in-frame clones alone and is incomplete. The sample lists 240,000 or so clones; about four fifths were seen once. Sample: peripheral blood. The chain is built from TRBV7-2 and TRBJ2-2; 8 nucleotides align to TRBD2. The sequence was obtained from a woman under 30 with acute or convalescent COVID-19. The CDR3 bases are TGTGCCAGCAGCTTAGCGGTAGCGGGAAACACCGGGGAGCTGTTTTTT. Protein product: CASSLAVAGNTGELFF. The full variable domain, with the rest looked up from reference TRBV7-2 and TRBJ2-2, is GAGVSQSPSNKVTEKGKDVELRCDPISGHTALYWYRQSLGQGLEFLIYFQGNSAPDKSGLPSDRFSAERTGGSVSTLTIQRTQQEDSAVYLCASSLAVAGNTGELFFGEGSRLTVL.